This is a list of T cell receptor beta chains from one sample in a study of CD8 T cells in Susac syndrome. TCRdb re-derived calls from the immunoSEQ multiplex PCR reads in MiXCR, one entry per CDR3 protein. The sample shows around 160,000 distinct CDR3 sequences, more than 90% of them seen only once. Sample: CD4+ T cells from PBMCs. The receptors originated from a human donor in good health. Each CDR3 is given with its conserved first and last residue.

j_call v_call cdr3_aa
TRBJ1-4 TRBV25-1 CASSGDRGNEKLFF
TRBJ1-1 TRBV12-3/TRBV12-4 CASSSGQGTFF
TRBJ2-3 TRBV14 CASSLALNTQYF
TRBJ2-3 TRBV9 CASSVADVSGTDTQYF
TRBJ1-1 TRBV30 CAWSLMDSSNTEAFF
TRBJ1-6 TRBV27 CASSSGTASSYNSPLHF
TRBJ1-2 TRBV23-1 CASRYLSGTNYGYTF
TRBJ1-1 TRBV11-2 CASSLGTGKSAEAFF
TRBJ2-7 TRBV4-3 CASSPRQGLYEQYF
TRBJ2-7 TRBV20-1 CSARVSGTVPYEQYF
TRBJ1-1 TRBV18 CASSPLQRGQTEAFF
TRBJ1-1 TRBV10-3 CAITDRTATEAFF
TRBJ2-7 TRBV15 CATSRDRRSYEQYF
TRBJ2-5 TRBV30 CAWRRGSGGQETQYF
TRBJ2-3 TRBV14 CASSPMGTDTQYF
TRBJ2-5 TRBV15 CATSRGLAGPQETQYF
TRBJ2-7 TRBV15 CATSRDGPYEQYF
TRBJ1-6 TRBV5-6 CASSRRDWDSPLHF
TRBJ2-1 TRBV7-9 CASSPTNSNEQFF
TRBJ2-1 TRBV29-1 CSVPAQGGSSYNEQFF
TRBJ1-5 TRBV20-1 CSAVRDSNQPQHF
TRBJ2-2 TRBV2 CASTTGSSAGELFF
TRBJ2-2 TRBV30 CAWSLTGGTGELFF
TRBJ2-3 TRBV20-1 CSASRSPSTDTQYF
TRBJ1-5 TRBV13 CASSFGQGAGQPQHF
TRBJ1-5 TRBV20-1 CSARDGGYSNQPQHF
TRBJ2-3 TRBV5-1 CASSPQVSTDTQYF
TRBJ2-4 TRBV19 CASSTSVREAKNIQYF
TRBJ2-3 TRBV7-7 CASSLGRGGQDTQYF
TRBJ2-5 TRBV20-1 CSARARDGQETQYF
TRBJ2-5 TRBV6-5 CASRSDRDGETQYF
TRBJ2-5 TRBV12-3/TRBV12-4 CASSSGLARETQYF
TRBJ1-2 TRBV15 CATSRDSQGSGGYTF
TRBJ1-6 TRBV13 CASSLLVTGDNSPLHF
TRBJ1-1 TRBV29-1 CSAPGGSGMNTEAFF
TRBJ1-1 TRBV29-1 CSVAKGQGLNTEAFF
TRBJ1-2 TRBV4-3 CASSFRDRVGYTF
TRBJ2-2 TRBV2 CASRVNGGELFF
TRBJ2-7 TRBV15 CATSRDTGPYEQYF
TRBJ2-3 TRBV29-1 CSVDGPESTDTQYF
TRBJ1-1 TRBV7-9 CASSLEMNTEAFF
TRBJ1-1 TRBV9 CASSSGLGELTEAFF
TRBJ2-2 TRBV9 CASSLLGHNTGELFF
TRBJ1-1 TRBV6-1 CASSFAVGGTEAFF
TRBJ2-7 TRBV6-5 CASSYRQGMGFEQYF
TRBJ1-5 TRBV7-2 CATARGGDQPQHF
TRBJ1-1 TRBV7-3 CASSLSAGRSEAFF
TRBJ2-7 TRBV5-4 CASSLGIGDYEQYF
TRBJ2-1 TRBV5-1 CASSLVQGEYNEQFF
TRBJ2-5 TRBV29-1 CSALVRAGHQTQYF